A single sample gave rise to the 27 T cell receptor beta chains below, sequenced in a study of shared clonotypes between healthy human individuals. Naive CD8 cells comprised CD45RO-negative, CCR7-positively selected cells, excluding terminally differentiated effector memory CD45RA+ cells. Data came from immunoSEQ multiplex PCR; TCRdb stores just in-frame clones and leaves some out. The sample records 2 million to 2.5 million clones, about 95% being singletons. Sequencing was carried out using naive CD8+ T cells sorted from blood. These receptor sequences come from a man aged 18 to 30 in good health.

The chain combines TRBV28 with TRBJ2-7; 8 bases agree with TRBD1. Losses at the gene ends were 7 bases for V and 6 bases for J; bases not matched to a gene: 14. CDR1 is MDHEN, CDR2 SYDVKM, per germline. The CDR3 runs 15 residues. In DNA, the CDR3 is TGTGCCAGCACCGATCAGGACAGGGACGATGGCGAGCAGTACTTC. Translating it yields CASTDQDRDDGEQYF. Based on the CDR3 plus reference TRBV28 and TRBJ2-7, the full variable domain is DVKVTQSSRYLVKRTGEKVFLECVQDMDHENMFWYRQDPGLGLRLIYFSYDVKMKEKGDIPEGYSVSREKKERFSLILESASTNQTSMYLCASTDQDRDDGEQYFGPGTRLTVT.

The chain carries TRBV19 and TRBJ1-5; D gene ambiguous. V was trimmed by 1 base and J by 0 bases, leaving 7 bases between them. This CDR3 comprises 15 residues. Germline CDR1 reads LNHDA; CDR2 reads SQIVND (reference sequence). The CDR3 here is CASSIGTISNQPQHF. The CDR3 DNA follows: TGTGCCAGTAGTATAGGTACAATTAGCAATCAGCCCCAGCATTTT.

The genes are TRBV4-3 and TRBJ2-3; no firm D call. Germline CDR1 reads LGHNA; CDR2 reads YSLEER. This CDR3 spans 13 amino acids. V gave up 3 bases and J gave up 6 bases, with 10 bases separating them. Here the CDR3 reads CASSQVRADTQYF. The CDR3 nucleotides are TGCGCCAGCAGCCAGGTTAGGGCGGATACGCAGTATTTT.

Details on this clone: At the DNA level, this CDR3 is encoded by other sequences in the same sample as well. The chain uses TRBV7-9 and TRBJ2-7; unclear D gene. V lost 2 bases to trimming and J lost 5 bases, with 4 bases between them. The CDR3 has 11 residues. The V gene's germline CDR1 is SEHNR and CDR2 FQNEAQ (reference sequence). The CDR3 sequence: CASSLSHEQYF. Here the CDR3 DNA reads TGTGCCAGCAGCTTATCCCACGAGCAGTACTTC.

The rearrangement joins TRBV6-5 to TRBJ2-7, with 7 nucleotides matching TRBD1. This CDR3 spans 15 amino acids. After removal of 2 bases from V and 0 bases from J, the junction contained 4 bases not matched to a gene. Germline loops: CDR1 MNHEY, CDR2 SVGAGI. The DNA for the CDR3 is TGTGCCAGCAGTTACGGACAGGCGACCTCCTACGAGCAGTACTTC. Translation gives CASSYGQATSYEQYF.

The V gene is TRBV7-9, the J gene TRBJ1-4; no firm D call. This CDR3 has 14 amino acids. Germline-derived CDR1 and CDR2 are SEHNR and FQNEAQ (reference sequence). Trimming took off 5 bases at V and 8 bases at J, with 15 bases between the two ends. The CDR3: CASSPLMGGEKLFF. The CDR3 DNA is TGTGCCAGCAGCCCTCTTATGGGAGGAGAAAAACTGTTTTTT.

The chain recombines TRBV28 with TRBJ2-7; perhaps TRBD1 as D (5 bases). V was pared by 3 bases and J by 5 bases, with 20 bases between. The CDR3 is 16 amino acids. Germline CDR1 and CDR2: MDHEN and SYDVKM. The CDR3 region is CASSLSRRVLWDEQYF. CDR3 DNA: TGTGCCAGCAGTTTGAGCCGCAGGGTTCTCTGGGACGAGCAGTACTTC.

Comments on this clone: Within the sample, other DNA sequences also encode this same CDR3. The genes are TRBV29-1 and TRBJ2-5; D is possibly TRBD1 or TRBD2 (7 bases each). Germline V lookup: CDR1 SQVTM, CDR2 ANQGSEA. The CDR3 has 14 residues. V lost 0 bases to trimming and J lost 3 bases, with 11 bases between them. The CDR3: CSVEDRGGKETQYF. CDR3 nucleotide sequence: TGCAGCGTTGAAGACAGGGGGGGGAAAGAGACCCAGTACTTC.

The V and J genes are TRBV19 and TRBJ2-3; 12 nucleotides agree with TRBD2. The CDR3 runs to 17 residues. The V gene's germline CDR1 is LNHDA and CDR2 SQIVND (reference sequence). The junction had 8 bases not matched to a gene; V was cut back by 5 bases and J by 2 bases. The chain's CDR3 is CASSPGTSGFPTDTQYF. Here the CDR3 DNA reads TGTGCCAGTAGTCCGGGGACTAGCGGGTTTCCCACAGATACGCAGTATTTT.

About this clone: In the same sample, other DNA sequences code for this CDR3. The chain combines TRBV28 with TRBJ2-7, with 10 bases aligning to TRBD1. This CDR3 contains 13 residues. Trimming at V came to 6 bases and at J to 2 bases, leaving 1 base not matched to a gene. The V gene's germline CDR1 is MDHEN and CDR2 SYDVKM. The chain's CDR3 is CASRGQGTYEQYF. CDR3 DNA: TGTGCCAGCAGGGGACAGGGGACCTACGAGCAGTACTTC.

V and J are TRBV13 and TRBJ2-7; D possibly corresponds to TRBD1 (5 bases). The CDR3 runs 13 residues. V lost 5 bases and J 3 bases, leaving 11 bases between the germline ends. Germline V gene lookup returns CDR1 PRHDT and CDR2 FYEKMQ (reference sequence). The DNA for the CDR3 is TGTGCCAGCAGCCTGAGACAGTACTACGAGCAGTACTTC. Its protein is CASSLRQYYEQYF. Full variable domain (missing parts from reference TRBV13 and TRBJ2-7): AAGVIQSPRHLIKEKRETATLKCYPIPRHDTVYWYQQGPGQDPQFLISFYEKMQSDKGSIPDRFSAQQFSDYHSELNMSSLELGDSALYFCASSLRQYYEQYFGPGTRLTVT.

The rearrangement joins TRBV5-4 to TRBJ1-4; 8 bases are a match to TRBD1. V shed 3 bases and J 7 bases; nucleotides not matched to a gene: 8. The CDR3 runs to 15 residues. Per the germline V gene, CDR1 is SGHNT and CDR2 is YYREEE (reference sequence). The CDR3 is CASSSGTGRIEKLFF. The CDR3 region has the DNA TGTGCCAGCAGCTCCGGGACAGGCCGTATTGAAAAACTGTTTTTT.

The CDR3 nucleotides read TGTGCCAGCAGCGATTCGGATAGCAATCAGCCCCAGCATTTT. Translated: CASSDSDSNQPQHF. This chain joins TRBV7-9 and TRBJ1-5; D call uncertain. This CDR3 is built from 14 residues. The germline gives CDR1 SEHNR, CDR2 FQNEAQ (reference sequence). V was trimmed by 5 bases and J by 0 bases, leaving 8 bases between them. The variable domain in full, with the rest retrieved from reference TRBV7-9 and TRBJ1-5, is DTGVSQNPRHKITKRGQNVTFRCDPISEHNRLYWYRQTLGQGPEFLTYFQNEAQLEKSRLLSDRFSAERPKGSFSTLEIQRTEQGDSAMYLCASSDSDSNQPQHFGDGTRLSIL.

The chain couples TRBV4-3 to TRBJ2-1, with TRBD1 identical over 7 bases. The length of the CDR3 is 18 residues. CDR1 and CDR2 from the germline V gene are LGHNA and YSLEER. V gave up 1 base and J gave up 5 bases; unmatched junction bases: 14. The DNA of the CDR3 is TGCGCCAGCAGCCAAGTCCCCAAGCGGACAGGCCTCGACAATGAGCAGTTCTTC. It codes for CASSQVPKRTGLDNEQFF.

The chain couples TRBV19 to TRBJ2-3, with D tentatively TRBD1 or TRBD2 (5 bases each). CDR1 is LNHDA and CDR2 is SQIVND in the germline V gene (reference sequence). The CDR3 consists of 18 residues. Trimming stripped 3 bases from V and 3 bases from J, with 22 bases between. CDR3 in DNA: TGTGCCAGTAGTATCCCATTTAGAACTGAAGAGGGGACAGATACGCAGTATTTT. Protein sequence: CASSIPFRTEEGTDTQYF. The complete variable domain, with remaining parts taken from reference TRBV19 and TRBJ2-3, reads DGGITQSPKYLFRKEGQNVTLSCEQNLNHDAMYWYRQDPGQGLRLIYYSQIVNDFQKGDIAEGYSVSREKKESFPLTVTSAQKNPTAFYLCASSIPFRTEEGTDTQYFGPGTRLTVL.

The chain joins TRBV27 to TRBJ2-1; possible D gene TRBD2, 5 bases. The CDR3 is 15 residues long. V shed 3 bases and J shed 1 base, with 10 bases lying between them. From germline, CDR1 is MNHEY and CDR2 SMNVEV (reference sequence). CDR3 sequence: CASSFSGASYNEQFF. The CDR3 nucleotides read TGTGCCAGCAGTTTCAGCGGAGCATCCTACAATGAGCAGTTCTTC.

In its sample, this clone was seen once. This chain joins TRBV11-2 and TRBJ1-6; no firm D call. CDR3 size: 13 residues. Germline CDR1 reads SGHAT; CDR2 reads FQNNGV. V was trimmed by 1 base and J by 10 bases, leaving 8 bases between them. The CDR3 DNA reads as TGTGCCAGCAGCTTAGGGCCCGGGTCACCCCTCCACTTT. Translation gives CASSLGPGSPLHF.

This chain connects TRBV9 to TRBJ2-7; no clear D. The CDR3 runs 13 residues. From germline, CDR1 is SGDLS and CDR2 YYNGEE. Trimming pared 4 bases from V and 2 bases from J, leaving 10 bases between. CDR3 in DNA: TGTGCCAGCAGCCCCGAAAACACCTACGAGCAGTACTTC. Translating it yields CASSPENTYEQYF.

Only one count was recorded for this clone. The CDR3 spells CATLVRLGPYNEQFF. The CDR3 nucleotides read TGTGCCACCCTTGTTCGACTAGGTCCCTACAATGAGCAGTTCTTC. The gene calls are TRBV15 and TRBJ2-1; tentative D call: TRBD2 (6 bases). The germline V and J ends were trimmed by 8 bases and 2 bases, with 16 bases remaining between them. This CDR3 spans 15 amino acids. In germline, CDR1 is LNHNV, CDR2 YYDKDF (reference sequence).

The CDR3 sequence: CASSLVFGPDSSNQPQHF. The DNA for the CDR3 is TGTGCCAGCAGCTTGGTTTTTGGGCCGGACAGTAGCAATCAGCCCCAGCATTTT. The V gene is TRBV5-8, the J gene TRBJ1-5; TRBD1 is a possible D gene (6 bases). The CDR3 totals 18 residues. CDR1 and CDR2 (germline): SGHTS, YDEGEE. Trimming took off 0 bases at V and 0 bases at J, with 16 bases between the two ends.

Comments on this clone: This same CDR3 is encoded by further DNA sequences in the sample. V is TRBV6-5 and J is TRBJ2-5; maybe TRBD2 (5 bases). V shed 2 bases and J shed 4 bases, with 8 bases lying between them. This CDR3 is built from 13 residues. From germline, CDR1 is MNHEY and CDR2 SVGAGI. CDR3 region: CASSYPEGETQYF. The CDR3 nucleotides are TGTGCCAGCAGTTACCCAGAGGGAGAGACCCAGTACTTC.

V is TRBV5-6 and J is TRBJ2-1; 12 bases align to TRBD2. Germline V gives CDR1 SGHDT, CDR2 YYEEEE. V was clipped by 4 bases and J by 16 bases; unmatched bases: 6. This CDR3 has 12 amino acids. For the CDR3, the DNA is TGTGCCAGCAGCACCCTAGCGGGGGGGCTTTTCTTC. It translates to CASSTLAGGLFF. Full variable domain (remainder filled in from reference TRBV5-6 and TRBJ2-1): DAGVTQSPTHLIKTRGQQVTLRCSPKSGHDTVSWYQQALGQGPQFIFQYYEEEERQRGNFPDRFSGHQFPNYSSELNVNALLLGDSALYLCASSTLAGGLFFGPGTRLTVL.

V is TRBV4-1 and J is TRBJ1-1; no reliable D call. There are 16 residues in the CDR3. Germline CDR1 is MGHRA and CDR2 is YSYEKL. Trimming removed 0 bases from V and 2 bases from J, with 13 bases in between. The CDR3 loop is CASSQDSWEANTEAFF. Here the CDR3 DNA reads TGCGCCAGCAGCCAAGATAGCTGGGAGGCTAACACTGAAGCTTTCTTT.

The rearrangement links TRBV5-1 to TRBJ2-7, with a possible D match to TRBD1 (6 bases). Trimming pared 1 base from V and 3 bases from J, leaving 11 bases between. In germline, CDR1 is SGHRS, CDR2 YFSETQ. The CDR3 extends over 14 amino acids. The CDR3 DNA is TGCGCCAGCAGCTTGCTTCGGACAGACTACGAGCAGTACTTC. It translates to CASSLLRTDYEQYF.

This chain uses TRBV15 with TRBJ2-7; 9 nucleotides match TRBD1. V trimming: 3 bases; J trimming: 2 bases; junction bases outside the gene matches: 11. Germline CDR1 and CDR2: LNHNV and YYDKDF (reference sequence). This CDR3 comprises 17 residues. CDR3 residues: CATSSSPGQGLTYEQYF. The CDR3 DNA reads TGTGCCACCAGCAGTTCACCCGGACAGGGGTTAACCTACGAGCAGTACTTC.

The chain uses TRBV23-1 and TRBJ2-7; 7 bases match TRBD1. TRBV23-1 is an open reading frame whose function is uncertain. J lost 1 base, V lost 3 bases, and 9 bases had no gene match. The CDR3 is 16 residues long. The CDR3 coding sequence is TGCGCCAGCAGTCATTCCGGACAGGTACCTTCCTACGAGCAGTACTTC. Translated: CASSHSGQVPSYEQYF.

The chain recombines TRBV7-8 with TRBJ2-3, with no clear D. CDR1 and CDR2 from the germline V gene are SGHVS and FQNEAQ. This CDR3 has 14 amino acids. Trimming stripped 8 bases from V and 4 bases from J, with 16 bases between. The CDR3 DNA is TGTGCCAGCGCAGCTTCCGGCGGTGCAGATACGCAGTATTTT. This encodes CASAASGGADTQYF.